The source of this T cell receptor beta chain is a study of regulatory T cells in long-lasting Graves disease. This clonotype was recorded at least ten times. Relying on iRepertoire HTBI primers and Arm-PCR of CDR3 regions, the team built TCR beta libraries. TCRdb reanalysed the multiplex PCR reads using MiXCR and keeps one entry per CDR3 protein. Among around 420,000 distinct CDR3 sequences, 15% were seen once, and the ten largest hold about 8.2%. Time point noted: newly diagnosed GD, antithyroid drugs for less than 3 months. RNA extracted from PBMCs served as the sequencing template. Germline V gene data show CDR1 as SNHLY and CDR2 as FYNNEI. CDR3 size: 15 residues. V lost 2 bases to trimming and J lost 8 bases, with 18 bases between them. The same specimen was also included in a second study, on T cells in Graves' hyperthyroidism and ophthalmopathy. As that report states: Patients aged 18 to 65 had newly diagnosed hyperthyroidism of under 2 months' duration. Thyroid ultrasound, orbital computed tomography, clinical symptoms, and serum thyroxine and TRAb underpinned diagnoses.

The chain combines TRBV2 with TRBJ1-2, with D maybe TRBD1 (6 bases). The sequences come from peripheral blood mononuclear cells (PBMCs), collected at new diagnosis, from a patient treated with antithyroid drugs. This sequence originates from a woman aged 40-49 years with Graves disease. Here the CDR3 DNA reads TGTGCCAGCAGTGAATTTGGAGCTCGGAGGGGGGGCTACACCTTC. Amino acids: CASSEFGARRGGYTF.